One and the same sample provided the 26 T cell receptor beta chains below, sequenced in a study of blood T cell repertoires in COVID-19. Clones were read by immunoSEQ multiplex PCR, and TCRdb kept only the in-frame ones, dropping some. The repertoire holds just over 250,000 clones, 91% seen once, with around 2.6% in the top ten. Sequencing was performed on peripheral blood. All receptors derive from a person between 18 and 30 years old with COVID-19, enrolled during active disease.

The chain couples TRBV6-5 to TRBJ2-2; maybe TRBD1 (6 bases). V was clipped by 5 bases and J by 10 bases, with 11 bases between them. From germline, CDR1 is MNHEY and CDR2 SVGAGI. CDR3 length: 12 amino acids. CDR3 amino acids: CASSQQGAELFF. In DNA, the CDR3 is TGTGCCAGCAGTCAACAGGGTGCGGAGCTGTTTTTT.

This clone was observed a few times. The chain carries TRBV12-3 or TRBV12-4 and TRBJ1-5; D unclear. The CDR3 is 13 amino acids. Trimming pared 4 bases from V and 0 bases from J, leaving 4 bases between. For the CDR3, the DNA is TGTGCCAGCAGTTCTAATAGCAATCAGCCCCAGCATTTT. Residues: CASSSNSNQPQHF.

This clone was picked up a small number of times. V gene TRBV24-1 combines with J gene TRBJ2-3, with 7 bases aligning to TRBD1. The CDR3 sequence is 12 residues long. Trimming at V came to 9 bases and at J to 8 bases, leaving 7 bases not matched to a gene. Looked up from germline, CDR1 is KGHDR and CDR2 is SFDVKD. The CDR3 is CATGRQGGTQYF. CDR3 sequence (DNA): TGTGCCACCGGACGACAGGGCGGTACGCAGTATTTT.

This clone was found a few times. V gene TRBV6-2 or TRBV6-3 combines with J gene TRBJ2-7; 13 nucleotides match TRBD2. The CDR3 loop spans 14 amino acids. The J segment lost 11 bases and the V segment lost 5 bases, leaving 9 bases of the junction unmatched. The germline CDR1 and CDR2 sequences are MNHEY and SVGEGT. The CDR3 DNA reads as TGTGCCAGCAGTAACAGACTAGCGGGAGGAACGAAGTACTTC. It specifies CASSNRLAGGTKYF.

The genes are TRBV14 and TRBJ2-7; TRBD1 might be the D (6 bases). This CDR3 is built from 15 residues. The germline V and J ends were trimmed by 0 bases and 2 bases, with 11 bases remaining between them. Germline V lookup: CDR1 SGHDN, CDR2 FVKESK. This CDR3 reads CASSQDYNRAYEQYF. The CDR3 DNA reads as TGTGCCAGCAGCCAAGATTATAACAGGGCCTACGAGCAGTACTTC.

The V and J genes are TRBV6-2 or TRBV6-3 and TRBJ2-5; 7 nucleotides match TRBD2. Per the germline V gene, CDR1 is MNHEY and CDR2 is SVGEGT. V dropped 2 bases and J dropped 5; count of bases not matched to a gene: 8. The CDR3 loop spans 15 amino acids. The CDR3 bases are TGTGCCAGCAGTTACCAGCCGCGGGAGAGTGAGACCCAGTACTTC. Protein product: CASSYQPRESETQYF.

This chain joins TRBV27 and TRBJ1-6, with 10 nucleotides matching TRBD1. Germline V CDR1 and CDR2: MNHEY, SMNVEV (reference sequence). V shed 5 bases and J 2 bases; nucleotides not matched to a gene: 6. This CDR3 has 17 residues. The CDR3 here is CASSPGQGTTYNSPLHF. As DNA, the CDR3 is TGTGCCAGCAGTCCGGGACAGGGGACCACCTATAATTCACCCCTCCACTTT.

The rearrangement uses TRBV5-3 and TRBJ1-5; D unclear. TRBV5-3 is an open reading frame whose function is uncertain. The CDR3 covers 15 residues. Trimming stripped 0 bases from V and 4 bases from J, with 11 bases between. CDR3 residues: CARSLAQSLNQPQHF. For the CDR3, the DNA is TGTGCCAGAAGCTTGGCACAGTCTCTTAATCAGCCCCAGCATTTT.

The chain couples TRBV4-1 to TRBJ2-1, with TRBD2 matching 12 bases. CDR1 and CDR2 from the germline V gene are MGHRA and YSYEKL. This CDR3 has 18 residues. Losses at the gene ends were 0 bases for V and 8 bases for J; bases not matched to a gene: 11. The CDR3 here is CASSQETSGSLTGDEQFF. DNA for the CDR3: TGCGCCAGCAGCCAAGAGACTAGCGGGAGTCTTACTGGAGATGAGCAGTTCTTC.

The gene calls are TRBV5-6 and TRBJ1-1; D is perhaps TRBD1 (6 bases). The V gene's germline CDR1 is SGHDT and CDR2 YYEEEE. The CDR3 totals 15 residues. V gave up 1 base and J gave up 3 bases, with 13 bases separating them. The CDR3 region has the DNA TGTGCCAGCAGCTTGTGGGGGCGGGAGGACACTGAAGCTTTCTTT. Translated, it gives CASSLWGREDTEAFF. Looking up the rest from reference TRBV5-6 and TRBJ1-1 gives the full variable domain: DAGVTQSPTHLIKTRGQQVTLRCSPKSGHDTVSWYQQALGQGPQFIFQYYEEEERQRGNFPDRFSGHQFPNYSSELNVNALLLGDSALYLCASSLWGREDTEAFFGQGTRLTVV.

The chain has TRBV2 and TRBJ2-1, with 8 bases identical to TRBD1. Germline V CDR1 and CDR2: SNHLY, FYNNEI. The CDR3 loop spans 12 amino acids. V lost 7 bases to trimming and J lost 9 bases; unmatched junction nucleotides: 5. Written as DNA, the CDR3 is TGTGCCAGCACTACGACAGGGGCTGAGCAGTTCTTC. The encoded protein is CASTTTGAEQFF. Full variable domain (remainder filled in from reference TRBV2 and TRBJ2-1): EPEVTQTPSHQVTQMGQEVILRCVPISNHLYFYWYRQILGQKVEFLVSFYNNEISEKSEIFDDQFSVERPDGSNFTLKIRSTKLEDSAMYFCASTTTGAEQFFGPGTRLTVL.

This chain uses TRBV29-1 with TRBJ2-3; 8 bases map to TRBD2. CDR1 and CDR2 (germline): SQVTM, ANQGSEA. This CDR3 spans 19 amino acids. Unmatched junction bases numbered 14, after V lost 0 bases and J lost 0 bases. The CDR3: CSVEDSQGLVNPSTDTQYF. CDR3 sequence (DNA): TGCAGCGTTGAAGATAGCCAGGGACTAGTAAACCCTAGCACAGATACGCAGTATTTT.

The chain uses TRBV19 and TRBJ2-1, with TRBD2 as a possible D gene (5 bases). CDR3 size: 13 residues. V was pared by 4 bases and J by 3 bases, with 7 bases between. CDR1 is LNHDA and CDR2 is SQIVND in the germline V gene (reference sequence). CDR3 sequence (DNA): TGTGCCAGTAGTACCGGAGGCTACAATGAGCAGTTCTTC. Protein: CASSTGGYNEQFF.

This chain's CDR3 is CAGQGQGGEQYF. CDR3 nucleotide sequence: TGTGCCGGACAGGGGCAGGGGGGCGAGCAGTACTTC. The gene calls are TRBV6-5 and TRBJ2-7; the match to TRBD1 covers 9 bases. The V gene's germline CDR1 is MNHEY and CDR2 SVGAGI. V lost 11 bases and J lost 6; bases outside the gene matches: 8. There are 12 residues in the CDR3.

The V call is TRBV19, the J call TRBJ1-3, with TRBD1 identical over 10 bases. Germline-derived CDR1 and CDR2 are LNHDA and SQIVND (reference sequence). V shed 8 bases and J 2 bases; nucleotides not matched to a gene: 6. CDR3 length: 15 amino acids. The CDR3 region is CASRDRGLTGNTIYF. For the CDR3, the DNA is TGTGCCAGTCGTGACAGGGGGCTCACTGGAAACACCATATATTTT.

The V and J genes are TRBV19 and TRBJ2-7, with a possible D match to TRBD2 (5 bases). This CDR3 region has 13 residues. V was pared by 4 bases and J by 4 bases, with 11 bases between. The germline gives CDR1 LNHDA, CDR2 SQIVND (reference sequence). The CDR3 DNA sequence: TGTGCCAGTAGTAACCGGGGTACTTACGAGCAGTACTTC. This sequence encodes CASSNRGTYEQYF. Together with reference TRBV19 and TRBJ2-7, the CDR3 gives the full variable domain: DGGITQSPKYLFRKEGQNVTLSCEQNLNHDAMYWYRQDPGQGLRLIYYSQIVNDFQKGDIAEGYSVSREKKESFPLTVTSAQKNPTAFYLCASSNRGTYEQYFGPGTRLTVT.

This clone has only one observation. This chain joins TRBV27 and TRBJ2-7; D gene uncertain. This CDR3 is built from 14 residues. Germline V gives CDR1 MNHEY, CDR2 SMNVEV (reference sequence). Trimming removed 0 bases at V and 0 bases at J, with 6 bases between. The CDR3 nucleotides are TGTGCCAGCAGTTTATCGGCAAACTCCTACGAGCAGTACTTC. It translates to CASSLSANSYEQYF.

The J gene is TRBJ2-4, the V gene TRBV12-3 or TRBV12-4; 8 nucleotides line up with TRBD2. The CDR3 has 13 residues. V gave up 3 bases and J gave up 9 bases; unmatched junction bases: 4. The CDR3, as DNA: TGTGCCAGCAGTTTCAGCGGGAGATTCATTCAGTACTTC. Translation gives CASSFSGRFIQYF.

This rearrangement joins TRBV18 to TRBJ2-7; tentative D call: TRBD1 (6 bases). Germline values: CDR1 KGHSH, CDR2 LQKENI. Trimming left V 3 bases short and J 5 bases short, with 17 bases between. The CDR3 loop spans 15 amino acids. This CDR3 is CASSPRTGSLDEQYF. The DNA for the CDR3 is TGTGCCAGCTCACCCCGCACAGGGTCACTCGACGAGCAGTACTTC.

This chain links TRBV11-3 with TRBJ2-1; 8 bases agree with TRBD2. The V gene end was trimmed by 5 bases and the J gene end by 7 bases; junction bases not matched to a gene: 16. The CDR3 is 17 amino acids. Germline lookup yields CDR1 SGHNT and CDR2 YENEEA. The CDR3 coding sequence is TGTGCCAGCAGCCCTAGTACCGAGCGGGAGATGGTTAATGAGCAGTTCTTC. Encoded protein: CASSPSTEREMVNEQFF.

This clone was counted once. This sequence joins TRBV5-1 and TRBJ2-7; the match to TRBD2 covers 10 bases. The CDR3 runs to 14 residues. The V segment lost 5 bases and the J segment 3 bases; nucleotides outside the gene matches: 5. Germline CDR1 is SGHRS and CDR2 is YFSETQ. The CDR3 nucleotides read TGCGCCAGCAGAACCGGGACTAGCGACTACGAGCAGTACTTC. Its protein product is CASRTGTSDYEQYF.

The genes are TRBV29-1 and TRBJ1-1; 7 bases agree with TRBD1. Trimming cost V 6 bases and J 6 bases; bases outside gene matches: 7. The length of the CDR3 is 12 residues. Germline CDR1 is SQVTM and CDR2 is ANQGSEA. The CDR3 DNA reads TGCAGCGTGCAGGGGGAAGGAGCTGAAGCTTTCTTT. This sequence encodes CSVQGEGAEAFF.

This clone was observed once. The chain employs TRBV20-1 and TRBJ2-1, with 8 bases lining up with TRBD2. With 3 bases clipped from V and 8 bases from J, the junction kept 15 bases outside the gene matches. CDR1 is DFQATT and CDR2 is SNEGSKA in the germline V gene (reference sequence). This CDR3 spans 16 amino acids. As DNA, the CDR3 is TGCAGTGCTAGTCCCCCGGATAGCGGGGTGGTTTATGAGCAGTTCTTC. Translating gives CSASPPDSGVVYEQFF.

This chain connects TRBV6-2 or TRBV6-3 to TRBJ2-3; D gene unclear. Trimming left V 5 bases short and J 7 bases short, with 7 bases between. The germline gives CDR1 MNHEY, CDR2 SVGEGT. CDR3 length: 11 residues. CDR3 nucleotide sequence: TGTGCCAGCAGTCAGTCTCATACGCAGTATTTT. It specifies CASSQSHTQYF.

The chain couples TRBV6-5 to TRBJ2-2, with unresolved D. V was shortened by 7 bases and J by 3 bases, with 12 bases between the two germline ends. CDR1 MNHEY and CDR2 SVGAGI come from the germline V gene. The CDR3 is 14 residues long. Here the CDR3 DNA reads TGTGCCAGCATGAGGTACTCCTACACCGGGGAGCTGTTTTTT. This gives the protein CASMRYSYTGELFF.

For this clone: The identical CDR3 is also encoded by other nucleotide sequences in the sample. The rearrangement links TRBV4-1 to TRBJ2-7; 12 bases match TRBD2. The ends lost 1 base at V and 7 bases at J; junction bases unmatched: 5. The length of the CDR3 is 15 residues. The V gene's germline CDR1 is MGHRA and CDR2 YSYEKL. CDR3 sequence reads: CASSQGLAGVGEQYF. CDR3 coding DNA: TGCGCCAGCAGCCAAGGACTAGCGGGAGTAGGGGAGCAGTACTTC.